This TCR beta chain is drawn from a study of response to subunit inactivated influenza vaccine. Study-level findings and limits: The authors suggested that few new T cells are recruited per seasonal influenza vaccination.

Turning to this clonotype: Its target is unknown.

Each CDR3 protein gets one entry after TCRdb re-called the RT-PCR reads with MiXCR. The sample includes some 520,000 distinct CDR3 sequences, approximately 16% of them seen just once. The CDR3 is 14 residues long. Trimming removed 3 bases from V and 9 bases from J; junction bases left unmatched: 4. This chain connects TRBV12-3 or TRBV12-4 to TRBJ2-3; 12 nucleotides agree with TRBD2. The source was CD4+ T cells sorted from PBMCs, collected less than 25 months after vaccination. The receptor comes from a man aged 45 to 70 who received an inactivated influenza vaccine. CDR3 bases: TGTGCCAGCAGTTTCGGACTAGCGGGAAGCACGCAGTATTTT. Amino acid sequence: CASSFGLAGSTQYF.